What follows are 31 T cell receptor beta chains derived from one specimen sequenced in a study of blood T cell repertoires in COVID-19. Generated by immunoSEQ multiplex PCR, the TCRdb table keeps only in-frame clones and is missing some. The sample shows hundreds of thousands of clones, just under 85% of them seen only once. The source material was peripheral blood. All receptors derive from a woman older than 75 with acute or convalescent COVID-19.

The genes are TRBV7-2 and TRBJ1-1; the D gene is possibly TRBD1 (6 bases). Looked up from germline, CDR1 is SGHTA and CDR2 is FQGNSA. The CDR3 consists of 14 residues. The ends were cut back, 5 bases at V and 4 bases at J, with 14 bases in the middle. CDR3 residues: CASSARQAGTEAFF. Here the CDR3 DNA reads TGTGCCAGCAGCGCACGACAGGCGGGCACTGAAGCTTTCTTT.

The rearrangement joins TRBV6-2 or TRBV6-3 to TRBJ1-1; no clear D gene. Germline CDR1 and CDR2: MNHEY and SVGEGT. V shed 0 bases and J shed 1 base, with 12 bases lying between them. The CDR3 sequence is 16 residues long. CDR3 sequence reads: CASSYSRTRSNTEAFF. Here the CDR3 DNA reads TGTGCCAGCAGTTACTCCAGAACCCGATCGAACACTGAAGCTTTCTTT.

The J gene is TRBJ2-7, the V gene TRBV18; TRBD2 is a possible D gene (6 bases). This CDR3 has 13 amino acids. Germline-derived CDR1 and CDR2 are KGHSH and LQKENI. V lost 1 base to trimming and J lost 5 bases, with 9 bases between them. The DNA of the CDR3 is TGTGCCAGCTCACCACAGGGGACTGACGAGCAGTACTTC. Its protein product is CASSPQGTDEQYF.

CDR3 nucleotide sequence: TGTGCCAGCTCACCAAATAGGGTCAGGGATGATGGCTACACCTTC. Its translation: CASSPNRVRDDGYTF. This sequence joins TRBV18 and TRBJ1-2, with D tentatively TRBD1 (5 bases). There are 15 residues in the CDR3. The germline gives CDR1 KGHSH, CDR2 LQKENI. V was clipped by 2 bases and J by 6 bases, with 16 bases between them. Full variable domain (rest looked up from reference TRBV18 and TRBJ1-2): NAGVMQNPRHLVRRRGQEARLRCSPMKGHSHVYWYRQLPEEGLKFMVYLQKENIIDESGMPKERFSAEFPKEGPSILRIQQVVRGDSAAYFCASSPNRVRDDGYTFGSGTRLTVV.

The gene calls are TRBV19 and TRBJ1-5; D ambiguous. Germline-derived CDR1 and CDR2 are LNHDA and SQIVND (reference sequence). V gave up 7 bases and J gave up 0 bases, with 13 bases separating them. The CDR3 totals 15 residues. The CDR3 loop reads CASTPTQSSNQPQHF. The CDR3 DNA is TGTGCCAGTACTCCGACACAGAGTAGCAATCAGCCCCAGCATTTT.

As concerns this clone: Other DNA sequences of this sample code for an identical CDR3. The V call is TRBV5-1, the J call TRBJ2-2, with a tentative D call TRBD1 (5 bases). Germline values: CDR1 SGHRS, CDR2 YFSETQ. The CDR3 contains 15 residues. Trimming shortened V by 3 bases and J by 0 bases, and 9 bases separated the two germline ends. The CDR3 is CASSSDRANTGELFF. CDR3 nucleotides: TGCGCCAGCAGCTCCGACAGAGCGAACACCGGGGAGCTGTTTTTT.

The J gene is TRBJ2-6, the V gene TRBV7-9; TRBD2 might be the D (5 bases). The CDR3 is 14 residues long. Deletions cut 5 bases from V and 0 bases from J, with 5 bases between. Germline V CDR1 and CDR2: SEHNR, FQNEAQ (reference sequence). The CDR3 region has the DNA TGTGCCAGCAGCCGGGACTCTGGGGCCAACGTCCTGACTTTC. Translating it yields CASSRDSGANVLTF.

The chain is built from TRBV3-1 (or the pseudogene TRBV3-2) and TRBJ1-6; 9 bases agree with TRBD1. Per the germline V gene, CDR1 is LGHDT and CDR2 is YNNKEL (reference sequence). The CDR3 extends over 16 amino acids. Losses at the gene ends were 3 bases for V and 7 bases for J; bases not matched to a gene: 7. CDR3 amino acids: CASSHGAGTGNSPLHF. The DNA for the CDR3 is TGTGCCAGCAGCCATGGAGCCGGGACAGGGAATTCACCCCTCCACTTT.

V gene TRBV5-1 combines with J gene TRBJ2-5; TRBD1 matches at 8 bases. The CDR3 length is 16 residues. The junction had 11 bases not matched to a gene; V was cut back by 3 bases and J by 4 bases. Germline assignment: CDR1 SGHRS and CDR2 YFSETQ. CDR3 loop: CASSSTDRAFGETQYF. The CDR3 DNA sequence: TGCGCCAGCAGCTCGACGGACAGGGCGTTTGGAGAGACCCAGTACTTC. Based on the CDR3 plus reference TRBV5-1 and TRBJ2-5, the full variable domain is KAGVTQTPRYLIKTRGQQVTLSCSPISGHRSVSWYQQTPGQGLQFLFEYFSETQRNKGNFPGRFSGRQFSNSRSEMNVSTLELGDSALYLCASSSTDRAFGETQYFGPGTRLLVL.

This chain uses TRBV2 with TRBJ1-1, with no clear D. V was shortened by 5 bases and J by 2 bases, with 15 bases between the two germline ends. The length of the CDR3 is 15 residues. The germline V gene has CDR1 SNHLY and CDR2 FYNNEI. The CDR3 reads CASSTAGITNTEAFF. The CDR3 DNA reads TGTGCCAGCAGTACGGCGGGGATAACTAACACTGAAGCTTTCTTT.

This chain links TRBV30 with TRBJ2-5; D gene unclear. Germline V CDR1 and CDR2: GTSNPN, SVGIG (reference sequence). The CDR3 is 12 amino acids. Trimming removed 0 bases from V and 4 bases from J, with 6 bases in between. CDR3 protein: CAWSVQPETQYF. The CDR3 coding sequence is TGTGCCTGGAGTGTACAGCCAGAGACCCAGTACTTC.

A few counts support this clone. This CDR3 is CASSYAAGSQETQYF. The CDR3 coding sequence is TGTGCCAGCAGTTACGCTGCGGGAAGCCAAGAGACCCAGTACTTC. This sequence joins TRBV6-2 or TRBV6-3 and TRBJ2-5, with a weak D call TRBD2 (6 bases). This CDR3 has 15 amino acids. Germline V gene lookup returns CDR1 MNHEY and CDR2 SVGEGT. The ends were cut back, 2 bases at V and 1 base at J, with 11 bases in the middle.

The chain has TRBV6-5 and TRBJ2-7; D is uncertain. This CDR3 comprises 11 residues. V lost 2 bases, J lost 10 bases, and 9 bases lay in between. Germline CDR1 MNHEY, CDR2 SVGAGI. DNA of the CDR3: TGTGCCAGCAGTTACCAAAAAATTCAGTACTTC. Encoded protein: CASSYQKIQYF.

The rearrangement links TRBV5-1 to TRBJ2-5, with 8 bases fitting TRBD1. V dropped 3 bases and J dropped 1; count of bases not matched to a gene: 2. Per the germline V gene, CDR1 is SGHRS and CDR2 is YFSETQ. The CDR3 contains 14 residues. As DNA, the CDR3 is TGCGCCAGCAGCTCGACAGGGGCCCAAGAGACCCAGTACTTC. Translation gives CASSSTGAQETQYF.

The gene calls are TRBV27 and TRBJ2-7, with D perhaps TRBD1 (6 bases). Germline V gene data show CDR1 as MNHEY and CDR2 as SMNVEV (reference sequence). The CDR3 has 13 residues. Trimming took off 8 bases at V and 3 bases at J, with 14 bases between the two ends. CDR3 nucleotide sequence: TGTGCCAGCGCGTCACAGGGCGACTACGAGCAGTACTTC. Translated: CASASQGDYEQYF.

The DNA for the CDR3 is TGTGCCAGCAGCCACTTACAGGGGAGTGGCTACACCTTC. Its protein is CASSHLQGSGYTF. The chain links TRBV4-2 to TRBJ1-2, with 7 positions matching TRBD1. CDR3 length equals 13 residues. Germline-derived CDR1 and CDR2 are LGHNA and YNFKEQ. The junction had 5 bases not matched to a gene; V was cut back by 3 bases and J by 7 bases.

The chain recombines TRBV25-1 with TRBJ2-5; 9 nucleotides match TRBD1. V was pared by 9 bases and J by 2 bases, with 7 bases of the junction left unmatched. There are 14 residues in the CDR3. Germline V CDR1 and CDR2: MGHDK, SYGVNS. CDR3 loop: CASSPGQGQETQYF. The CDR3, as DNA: TGTGCCAGTAGCCCGGGACAGGGTCAAGAGACCCAGTACTTC.

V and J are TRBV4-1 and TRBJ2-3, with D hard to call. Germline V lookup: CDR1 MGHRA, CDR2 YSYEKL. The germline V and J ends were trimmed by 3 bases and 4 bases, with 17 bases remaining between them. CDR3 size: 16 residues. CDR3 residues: CASSQGPGPSADTQYF. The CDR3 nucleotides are TGCGCCAGCAGCCAGGGTCCAGGTCCATCAGCAGATACGCAGTATTTT.

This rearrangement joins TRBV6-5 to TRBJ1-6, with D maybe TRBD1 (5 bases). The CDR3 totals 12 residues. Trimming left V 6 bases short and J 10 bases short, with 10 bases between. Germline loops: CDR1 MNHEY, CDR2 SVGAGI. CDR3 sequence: CASSPRESPLHF. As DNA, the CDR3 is TGTGCCAGCAGCCCCAGGGAATCACCCCTCCACTTT.

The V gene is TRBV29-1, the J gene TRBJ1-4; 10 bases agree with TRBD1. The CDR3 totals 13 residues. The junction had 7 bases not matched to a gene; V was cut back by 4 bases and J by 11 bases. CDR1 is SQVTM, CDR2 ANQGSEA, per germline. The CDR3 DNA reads TGCAGCGTTGCCCGGGACAGGGGAGGCAAACTGTTTTTT. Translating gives CSVARDRGGKLFF.

The CDR3 nucleotides are TGCGCCAGCAGCTTAGGGACTAGCGGGGGCTACTCCTACGAGCAGTACTTC. It specifies CASSLGTSGGYSYEQYF. This chain links TRBV5-1 with TRBJ2-7; 14 bases line up with TRBD2. The V gene end was trimmed by 2 bases and the J gene end by 0 bases; junction bases not matched to a gene: 4. This CDR3 is 17 amino acids long. Germline-derived CDR1 and CDR2 are SGHRS and YFSETQ.

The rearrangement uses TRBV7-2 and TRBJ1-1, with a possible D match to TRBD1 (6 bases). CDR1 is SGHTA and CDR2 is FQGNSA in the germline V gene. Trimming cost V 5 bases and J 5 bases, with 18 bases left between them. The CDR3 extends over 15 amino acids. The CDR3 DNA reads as TGTGCCAGCAGCAGATACAGGGATTCCGGGACTGAAGCTTTCTTT. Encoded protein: CASSRYRDSGTEAFF.

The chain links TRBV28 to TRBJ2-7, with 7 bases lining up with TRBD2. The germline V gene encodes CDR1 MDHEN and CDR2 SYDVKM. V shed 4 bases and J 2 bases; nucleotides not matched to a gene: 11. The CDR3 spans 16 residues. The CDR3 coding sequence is TGTGCCAGCAGTTCCCCCCGGGGACTAAGGGCCTACGAGCAGTACTTC. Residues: CASSSPRGLRAYEQYF.

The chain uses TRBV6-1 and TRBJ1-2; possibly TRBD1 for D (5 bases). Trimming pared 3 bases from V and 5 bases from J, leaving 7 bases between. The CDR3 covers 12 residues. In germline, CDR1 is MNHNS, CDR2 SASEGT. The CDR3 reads CASSDRQYGYTF. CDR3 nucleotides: TGTGCCAGCAGTGATAGACAGTATGGCTACACCTTC.

The CDR3 bases are TGCGCCAGCAGCACAGGACAGGGGTGGACCGAGACCCAGTACTTC. It encodes CASSTGQGWTETQYF. The chain combines TRBV5-1 with TRBJ2-5, with 9 bases matching TRBD1. CDR3 length: 15 amino acids. V was clipped by 4 bases and J by 5 bases; unmatched bases: 9. Germline CDR1 SGHRS, CDR2 YFSETQ.

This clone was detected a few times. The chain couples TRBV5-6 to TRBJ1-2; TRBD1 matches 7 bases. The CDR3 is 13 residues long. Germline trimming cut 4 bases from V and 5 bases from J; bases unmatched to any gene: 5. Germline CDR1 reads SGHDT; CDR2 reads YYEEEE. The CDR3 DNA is TGTGCCAGCAGCCAGGACAGGATGTATGGCTACACCTTC. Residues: CASSQDRMYGYTF.

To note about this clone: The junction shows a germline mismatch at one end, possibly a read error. CDR3 DNA: TGTGCCAGCAGTGAGTGGGAGGGTCTTGACTTC. It encodes CASSEWEGLDF. The V gene is TRBV2, the J gene TRBJ2-5; 7 bases fit TRBD2. The CDR3 runs to 11 residues. Looked up from germline, CDR1 is SNHLY and CDR2 is FYNNEI.

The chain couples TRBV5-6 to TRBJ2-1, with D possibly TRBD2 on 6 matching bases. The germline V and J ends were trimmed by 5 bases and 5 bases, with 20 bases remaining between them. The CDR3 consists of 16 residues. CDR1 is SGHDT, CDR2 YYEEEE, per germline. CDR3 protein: CASSFFVLARNNEQFF. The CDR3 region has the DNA TGTGCCAGCAGTTTCTTCGTACTAGCCCGGAACAATGAGCAGTTCTTC.

CDR3 nucleotides: TGTGCCACCAGCACGGGACAGCGAACTAATGAAAAACTGTTTTTT. Amino acid sequence: CATSTGQRTNEKLFF. The chain is built from TRBV15 and TRBJ1-4; 7 bases fit TRBD1. V lost 4 bases to trimming and J lost 1 base; unmatched junction nucleotides: 3. Germline V gene sequence: CDR1 LNHNV, CDR2 YYDKDF (reference sequence). The CDR3 spans 15 residues.

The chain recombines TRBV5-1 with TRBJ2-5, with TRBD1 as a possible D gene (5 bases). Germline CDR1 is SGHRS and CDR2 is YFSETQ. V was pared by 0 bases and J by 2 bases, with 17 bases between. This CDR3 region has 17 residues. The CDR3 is CASSLGIRQTVQETQYF. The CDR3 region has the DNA TGCGCCAGCAGCTTGGGGATACGACAGACCGTACAAGAGACCCAGTACTTC.

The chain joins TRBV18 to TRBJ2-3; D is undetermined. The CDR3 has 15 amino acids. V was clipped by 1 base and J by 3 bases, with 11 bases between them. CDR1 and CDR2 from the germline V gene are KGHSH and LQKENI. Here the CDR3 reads CASSPRADSTDTQYF. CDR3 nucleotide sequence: TGTGCCAGCTCACCACGGGCAGATTCAACAGATACGCAGTATTTT. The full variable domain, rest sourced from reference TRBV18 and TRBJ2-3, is NAGVMQNPRHLVRRRGQEARLRCSPMKGHSHVYWYRQLPEEGLKFMVYLQKENIIDESGMPKERFSAEFPKEGPSILRIQQVVRGDSAAYFCASSPRADSTDTQYFGPGTRLTVL.